This T cell receptor beta chain was captured in a study of T cell changes during pregnancy in multiple sclerosis. Profiled with immunoSEQ multiplex PCR; TCRdb holds only in-frame clones, not every one. The sample yields about 38,000 clones, 75% to 95% seen once. The germline gives CDR1 SGHDN, CDR2 FVKESK. This CDR3 has 16 residues. V was clipped by 0 bases and J by 3 bases; unmatched bases: 5. The chain has TRBV14 and TRBJ2-1; 7 nucleotides match TRBD2. This specimen was CD8+ T cells from peripheral blood mononuclear cells, taken in the second trimester of pregnancy. The sequence was obtained from a female donor with multiple sclerosis, enrolled in a pregnancy study. The CDR3 spells CASSQDQREGYNEQFF. The CDR3 region has the DNA TGTGCCAGCAGCCAAGATCAGAGGGAGGGCTACAATGAGCAGTTCTTC.